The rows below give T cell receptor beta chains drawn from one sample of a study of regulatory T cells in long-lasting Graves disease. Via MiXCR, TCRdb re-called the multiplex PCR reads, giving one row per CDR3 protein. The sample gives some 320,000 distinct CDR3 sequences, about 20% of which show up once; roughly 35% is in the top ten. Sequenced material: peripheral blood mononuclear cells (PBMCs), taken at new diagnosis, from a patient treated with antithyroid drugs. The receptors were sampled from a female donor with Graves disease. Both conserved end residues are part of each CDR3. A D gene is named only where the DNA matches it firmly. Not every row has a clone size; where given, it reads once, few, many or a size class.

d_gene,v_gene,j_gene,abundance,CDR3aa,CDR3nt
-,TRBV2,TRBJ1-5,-,CASRNWGRGQPQHF,TGTGCCAGCAGGAACTGGGGGCGAGGTCAGCCCCAGCATTTT
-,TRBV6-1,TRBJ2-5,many,CASSEASGTSFPETQYF,TGTGCCAGCAGTGAAGCCTCGGGGACATCCTTCCCAGAGACCCAGTACTTC
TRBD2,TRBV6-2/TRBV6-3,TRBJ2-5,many,CASKGTSSQIQETQYF,TGTGCCAGCAAAGGGACTAGCTCTCAGATTCAAGAGACCCAGTACTTC
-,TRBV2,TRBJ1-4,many,CASIFNEKLFF,TGTGCCAGCATCTTTAATGAAAAACTGTTTTTT
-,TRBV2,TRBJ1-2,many,CASSEAEGHYGYTF,TGTGCCAGCAGTGAAGCGGAGGGGCACTATGGCTACACCTTC
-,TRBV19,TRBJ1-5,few,CASTPWEVLGNQPQHF,TGTGCCAGTACCCCTTGGGAGGTGTTGGGCAATCAGCCCCAGCATTTT
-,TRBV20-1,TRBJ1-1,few,CSSWGELGNTEAFF,TGCAGTTCTTGGGGGGAGTTAGGGAACACTGAAGCTTTCTTT
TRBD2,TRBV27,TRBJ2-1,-,CASTPGLAYNEQFF,TGTGCCAGCACCCCGGGACTAGCGTACAATGAGCAGTTCTTC
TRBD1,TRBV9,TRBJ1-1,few,CASSWTGGDTEAFF,TGTGCCAGCAGTTGGACAGGGGGGGACACTGAAGCTTTCTTT
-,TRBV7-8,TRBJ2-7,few,CASSWRTGGTSETYEQYF,TGTGCCAGCAGCTGGAGGACAGGGGGGACTAGCGAGACCTACGAGCAGTACTTC
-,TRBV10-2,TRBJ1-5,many,CASSEQGSNQPQHF,TGCGCCAGCAGCGAACAGGGCAGCAATCAGCCCCAGCATTTT
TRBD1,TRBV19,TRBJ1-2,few,CASSTGTAYNYGYTF,TGTGCCAGTAGTACGGGGACAGCATATAACTATGGCTACACCTTC
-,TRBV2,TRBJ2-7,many,CASIPAGAYEQYF,TGTGCCAGCATCCCCGCCGGGGCCTACGAGCAGTACTTC
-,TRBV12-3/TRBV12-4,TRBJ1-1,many,CASTVGLRAFF,TGTGCCAGCACCGTGGGGCTGCGTGCTTTCTTT
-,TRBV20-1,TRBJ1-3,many,CSATGRASGNTIYF,TGCAGTGCAACCGGCCGAGCCTCTGGAAACACCATATATTTT
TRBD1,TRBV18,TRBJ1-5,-,CASSPTGYFQPQHF,TGTGCCAGCTCACCGACAGGGTATTTTCAGCCCCAGCATTTT
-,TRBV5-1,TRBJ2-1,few,CASSLYRERSYNEQFF,TGTGCCAGCAGCTTGTACCGGGAGCGGTCCTACAATGAGCAGTTCTTC
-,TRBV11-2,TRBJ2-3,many,CASSLGQGSDTQYF,TGTGCCAGCAGCTTAGGGCAGGGTTCAGATACGCAGTATTTT
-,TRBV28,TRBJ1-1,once,CASSFWYEAFF,TGTGCCAGCAGTTTCTGGTATGAAGCTTTCTTT
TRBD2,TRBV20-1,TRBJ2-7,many,CSARTSGRRDEQYF,TGCAGTGCTAGAACTAGCGGGAGAAGAGACGAGCAGTACTTC
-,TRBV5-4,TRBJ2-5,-,CASSPKGGQIQETQYF,TGTGCCAGCAGCCCAAAGGGCGGACAAATCCAAGAGACCCAGTACTTC
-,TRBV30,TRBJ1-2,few,CAWSRSERGGYTF,TGTGCCTGGAGCAGAAGCGAGCGGGGGGGCTACACCTTC
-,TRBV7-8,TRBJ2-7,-,CASSPMAGTYEQYF,TGTGCCAGCAGCCCCATGGCGGGCACCTACGAGCAGTACTTC
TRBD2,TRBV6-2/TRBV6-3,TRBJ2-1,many,CASSEAGLAGNPEQFF,TGTGCCAGCAGTGAAGCCGGACTAGCGGGAAACCCTGAGCAGTTCTTC
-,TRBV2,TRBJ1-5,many,CASQVAGGNQPQHF,TGTGCCTCCCAGGTAGCAGGCGGCAATCAGCCCCAGCATTTT
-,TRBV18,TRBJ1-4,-,CASSPGVAEKLFF,TGTGCCAGCTCACCGGGGGTGGCGGAAAAACTGTTTTTT
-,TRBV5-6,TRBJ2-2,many,CASSERPGPGELFF,TGTGCCAGCAGCGAACGGCCAGGGCCCGGGGAGCTGTTTTTT
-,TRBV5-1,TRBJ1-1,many,CASSLGDTGTEAFF,TGCGCCAGCAGCTTGGGTGACACAGGGACTGAAGCTTTCTTT
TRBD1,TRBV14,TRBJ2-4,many,CASSALQGGKNIQYF,TGTGCCAGCAGCGCCCTACAGGGGGGCAAAAACATTCAGTACTTC
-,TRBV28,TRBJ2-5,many,CASSLRRQEKETQYF,TGTGCCAGCAGTTTAAGGAGACAGGAAAAAGAGACCCAGTACTTC
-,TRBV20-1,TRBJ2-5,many,CSARDPARSETQYF,TGCAGTGCTAGAGATCCGGCCCGTTCGGAGACCCAGTACTTC
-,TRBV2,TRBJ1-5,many,CASSGQANNQPQHF,TGTGCCAGCAGTGGACAGGCAAACAATCAGCCCCAGCATTTT
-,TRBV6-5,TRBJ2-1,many,CASSYSGRYNEQFF,TGTGCCAGCAGTTACTCAGGACGCTACAATGAGCAGTTCTTC
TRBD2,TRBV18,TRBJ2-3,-,CASSPNRGSTDTQYF,TGTGCCAGCTCACCGAATCGCGGGAGTACAGATACGCAGTATTTT
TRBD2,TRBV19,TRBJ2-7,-,CASRRGLGGNEQYF,TGTGCCAGCCGGAGGGGACTAGGGGGTAACGAGCAGTACTTC
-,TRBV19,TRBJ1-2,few,CASSWRLYGYTF,TGTGCCAGCTCCTGGCGACTTTATGGCTACACCTTC
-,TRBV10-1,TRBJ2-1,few,CASSEMLGREQFF,TGCGCCAGCAGTGAGATGTTAGGGCGGGAGCAGTTCTTC
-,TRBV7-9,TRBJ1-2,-,CASSPGETPNYGYTF,TGTGCCAGCAGCCCCGGGGAGACCCCTAACTATGGCTACACCTTC
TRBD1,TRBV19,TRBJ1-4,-,CASSMRDRRREKLFF,TGTGCCAGTAGTATGAGGGACAGGAGGAGGGAAAAACTGTTTTTT
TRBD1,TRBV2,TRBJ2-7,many,CASTRGEAGGAIRYEQYF,TGTGCCAGCACCCGCGGTGAGGCAGGGGGCGCAATCAGGTACGAGCAGTACTTC
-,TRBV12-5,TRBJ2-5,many,CASAQDLKETQYF,TGTGCTAGTGCTCAGGACCTTAAAGAGACCCAGTACTTC
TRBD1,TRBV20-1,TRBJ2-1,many,CSARDWTGLNEQFF,TGCAGTGCTAGAGATTGGACAGGGCTCAATGAGCAGTTCTTC